One sample yielded the 14 T cell receptor beta chains listed below, sequenced in a study of CD8+CD57+ T cells in acquired aplastic anemia. Genomic DNA was employed as the template in profiling TCR beta VDJ and CDR3. One entry per CDR3 protein results from TCRdb running MiXCR on the reads. Of 200,000 to 250,000 distinct CDR3 sequences in the sample, roughly 57% were seen once. The sequencing sample was made of sorted CD4+, CD8+, or CD8+CD57+ T cells (not recorded which) from PBMCs. The receptor set was obtained from a human donor in good health.

This CDR3 is CAISEGARYEQYF. The CDR3 coding sequence is TGTGCCATCAGTGAAGGGGCTCGTTACGAGCAGTACTTC. V gene TRBV10-3 combines with J gene TRBJ2-7, with D perhaps TRBD1 (5 bases). Trimming cost V 3 bases and J 4 bases, with 10 bases left between them. The CDR3 contains 13 residues. Germline V gives CDR1 ENHRY, CDR2 SYGVKD.

This clonotype was observed at least ten times. V and J are TRBV20-1 and TRBJ1-1; TRBD1 might be the D (5 bases). CDR1 DFQATT and CDR2 SNEGSKA come from the germline V gene (reference sequence). The CDR3 totals 13 residues. V was shortened by 5 bases and J by 5 bases, with 15 bases between the two germline ends. CDR3 sequence (DNA): TGCAGTGCTTCCCGGGGGGAGGTGACTGAAGCTTTCTTT. Its translation: CSASRGEVTEAFF.

V gene TRBV15 combines with J gene TRBJ2-7; 7 positions agree with TRBD1. CDR1 is LNHNV and CDR2 is YYDKDF in the germline V gene (reference sequence). The ends lost 3 bases at V and 0 bases at J; junction bases unmatched: 2. There are 14 residues in the CDR3. DNA for the CDR3: TGTGCCACCAGCAGCGGGACAGCCTCCTACGAGCAGTACTTC. Protein product: CATSSGTASYEQYF.

This clonotype was seen many times. The gene calls are TRBV5-1 and TRBJ2-2, with 12 bases identical to TRBD1. This CDR3 comprises 16 residues. V was pared by 4 bases and J by 7 bases, with 8 bases of the junction left unmatched. CDR1 is SGHRS, CDR2 YFSETQ, per germline. CDR3 coding DNA: TGCGCCAGCAGCCGACTAGGGACAGGGGGCTTCGGGGAGCTGTTTTTT. Translating gives CASSRLGTGGFGELFF.

This clonotype was observed many times. This chain uses TRBV19 with TRBJ1-1; D uncertain. This CDR3 is built from 12 residues. Trimming removed 5 bases from V and 6 bases from J, with 10 bases in between. Germline V gene data show CDR1 as LNHDA and CDR2 as SQIVND (reference sequence). CDR3 residues: CASSPGVAEAFF. The CDR3 nucleotides read TGTGCCAGTAGTCCTGGGGTGGCTGAAGCTTTCTTT.

This clonotype was seen only once. The chain recombines TRBV7-8 with TRBJ2-7, with D uncertain. Germline CDR1 is SGHVS and CDR2 is FQNEAQ. CDR3 length: 13 residues. V gave up 3 bases and J gave up 4 bases, with 10 bases separating them. The CDR3 reads CASSFPGVYEQYF. DNA of the CDR3: TGTGCCAGCAGCTTTCCAGGTGTGTACGAGCAGTACTTC.

V is TRBV7-9 and J is TRBJ2-2; maybe TRBD1 (6 bases). The CDR3 runs to 11 residues. The germline gives CDR1 SEHNR, CDR2 FQNEAQ (reference sequence). V dropped 11 bases and J dropped 5 bases, with 9 bases sitting between them. The CDR3 sequence is CAGGPTGELFF. Written as DNA, the CDR3 is TGTGCCGGGGGCCCAACCGGGGAGCTGTTTTTT. Combining the CDR3 with reference TRBV7-9 and TRBJ2-2 gives the whole variable domain DTGVSQNPRHKITKRGQNVTFRCDPISEHNRLYWYRQTLGQGPEFLTYFQNEAQLEKSRLLSDRFSAERPKGSFSTLEIQRTEQGDSAMYLCAGGPTGELFFGEGSRLTVL.

This chain joins TRBV15 and TRBJ2-7; 7 bases line up with TRBD1. CDR1 is LNHNV, CDR2 YYDKDF, per germline (reference sequence). V lost 0 bases to trimming and J lost 0 bases; unmatched junction nucleotides: 11. The CDR3 is 18 residues long. The DNA for the CDR3 is TGTGCCACCAGCAGAGAGGGCACGGCAGGGGGTTCCTCCTACGAGCAGTACTTC. Protein sequence: CATSREGTAGGSSYEQYF.

This clonotype was observed many times. The DNA of the CDR3 is TGTGCCAGCAGTTTTACTGCGGTTAGCTCCTACGAGCAGTACTTC. Its protein is CASSFTAVSSYEQYF. The chain is built from TRBV27 and TRBJ2-7, with D unresolved. V was cut by 3 bases and J by 0 bases, with 12 bases left in between. Germline CDR1 is MNHEY and CDR2 is SMNVEV (reference sequence). The CDR3 length is 15 residues.

This chain joins TRBV27 and TRBJ1-6; D is unresolved. The CDR3 extends over 16 amino acids. Germline V gene data show CDR1 as MNHEY and CDR2 as SMNVEV (reference sequence). The V gene lost 5 bases and the J gene lost 0 bases, with 11 bases spanning the gap. The CDR3: CASSTSGVSYNSPLHF. CDR3 coding DNA: TGTGCCAGCAGTACGTCCGGGGTCTCCTATAATTCACCCCTCCACTTT.

This clonotype was counted many times. The V call is TRBV9, the J call TRBJ1-6; tentatively, D is TRBD1 (6 bases). Germline-derived CDR1 and CDR2 are SGDLS and YYNGEE. The germline V and J ends were trimmed by 0 bases and 4 bases, with 8 bases remaining between them. The CDR3 loop spans 15 amino acids. The DNA for the CDR3 is TGTGCCAGCAGCGTAGGGACAGATTATAATTCACCCCTCCACTTT. Translating gives CASSVGTDYNSPLHF.

The chain uses TRBV20-1 and TRBJ2-3; no clear D gene. The CDR3 has 14 amino acids. V was trimmed by 4 bases and J by 2 bases, leaving 13 bases between them. Germline V CDR1 and CDR2: DFQATT, SNEGSKA (reference sequence). In DNA form, the CDR3 reads TGCAGTGCTAATCACCAGCAGCCCACAGATACGCAGTATTTT. Its translation: CSANHQQPTDTQYF.

The chain carries TRBV7-2 and TRBJ1-5; 7 nucleotides agree with TRBD1. This CDR3 is 15 amino acids long. The junction had 8 bases not matched to a gene; V was cut back by 2 bases and J by 7 bases. Per germline, CDR1 SGHTA and CDR2 FQGNSA. The CDR3 region is CASSLMQGVHQPQHF. The CDR3 DNA reads as TGTGCCAGCAGCTTAATGCAGGGGGTCCACCAGCCCCAGCATTTT. Full variable domain (missing parts from reference TRBV7-2 and TRBJ1-5): GAGVSQSPSNKVTEKGKDVELRCDPISGHTALYWYRQSLGQGLEFLIYFQGNSAPDKSGLPSDRFSAERTGGSVSTLTIQRTQQEDSAVYLCASSLMQGVHQPQHFGDGTRLSIL.

This sequence joins TRBV20-1 and TRBJ1-1, with TRBD1 as a possible D gene (6 bases). Germline V gene lookup returns CDR1 DFQATT and CDR2 SNEGSKA (reference sequence). This CDR3 contains 12 residues. V dropped 6 bases and J dropped 7 bases, with 15 bases sitting between them. DNA for the CDR3: TGCAGTGCCGGGGGGGGGGCAGGTGAAGCTTTCTTT. Protein sequence: CSAGGGAGEAFF.